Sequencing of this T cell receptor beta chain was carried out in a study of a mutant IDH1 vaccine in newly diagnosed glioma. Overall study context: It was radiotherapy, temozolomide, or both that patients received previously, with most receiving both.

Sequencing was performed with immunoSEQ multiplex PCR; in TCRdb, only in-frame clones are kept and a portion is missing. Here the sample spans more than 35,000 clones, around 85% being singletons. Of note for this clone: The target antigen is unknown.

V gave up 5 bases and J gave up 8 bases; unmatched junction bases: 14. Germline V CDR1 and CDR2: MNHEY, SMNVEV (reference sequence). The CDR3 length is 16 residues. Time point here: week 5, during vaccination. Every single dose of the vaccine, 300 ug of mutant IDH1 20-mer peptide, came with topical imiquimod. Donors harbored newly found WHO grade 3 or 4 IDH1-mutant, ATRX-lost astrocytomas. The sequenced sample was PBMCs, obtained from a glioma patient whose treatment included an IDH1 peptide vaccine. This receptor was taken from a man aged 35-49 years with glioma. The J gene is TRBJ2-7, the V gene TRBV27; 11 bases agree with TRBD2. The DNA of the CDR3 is TGTGCCAGCAGTCCACCAGGGACTAGCGGACGTCTTAAGCAGTACTTC. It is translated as CASSPPGTSGRLKQYF.